A selection of T cell receptor beta chains follows, all from one sample in a study of blood T cell repertoires in COVID-19. The protocol was immunoSEQ multiplex PCR, while the TCRdb copy is restricted to in-frame clones and leaves out a portion. The sample has just over 300,000 clones; 70% to 90% are singletons. Sequencing was performed on PBMCs or T cells enriched from blood (not recorded which). The receptors derive from a man aged 25 to 40 who had recovered from COVID-19. Both conserved end residues are part of each CDR3. The D gene is left open where the match is weak. Expanded clones are given a class, and other clones once, few, many or no size at all.

j_gene | v_gene | abundance | d_gene | CDR3nt | CDR3aa
TRBJ2-3 | TRBV19 | NA | NA | TGTGCCAGTAGTATCGAGGGGGGGCCTAGCACAGATACGCAGTATTTT | CASSIEGGPSTDTQYF
TRBJ2-7 | TRBV4-2 | NA | TRBD2 | TGTGCCAGCAGCCCGTCGGCGGGGGTGGCCGGCGAGCAGTACTTC | CASSPSAGVAGEQYF
TRBJ1-6 | TRBV6-5 | once | NA | TGTGCCAGCAGTATATCAGGCGTACATTCACCCCTCCACTTT | CASSISGVHSPLHF
TRBJ2-5 | TRBV24-1 | NA | NA | TGTGCCACCAGTGATTTGGGGAGGGGGGTGGAGACCCAGTACTTC | CATSDLGRGVETQYF
TRBJ2-7 | TRBV6-5 | NA | NA | TGTGCCAGCAGGGCCGGGGGTCAGAGAGCCTACGAGCAGTACTTC | CASRAGGQRAYEQYF
TRBJ1-1 | TRBV3-1/TRBV3-2 | NA | TRBD1 | TGTGCCAGCAGCTATCAGGGGGCTGGGACTGAAGCTTTCTTT | CASSYQGAGTEAFF
TRBJ2-7 | TRBV29-1 | NA | NA | TGCAGCGTTGGTGTAGGGGACGAGCAGTACTTC | CSVGVGDEQYF
TRBJ1-2 | TRBV9 | NA | TRBD1 | TGTGCCAGCAGTGTACCGGGACAGATCTATGGCTACACCTTC | CASSVPGQIYGYTF
TRBJ1-2 | TRBV9 | NA | TRBD1 | TGTGCCAGCAGCCCCCTGGGACAGAACTATGGCTACACCTTC | CASSPLGQNYGYTF
TRBJ2-7 | TRBV25-1 | NA | TRBD1 | TGTGCCAGCAGTGTAACAGGGGGCGGGAACGAGCAGTACTTC | CASSVTGGGNEQYF
TRBJ1-1 | TRBV2 | NA | NA | TGTGCCAGCAGTGAACTCGGCCAGGGAAACACTGAAGCTTTCTTT | CASSELGQGNTEAFF
TRBJ2-3 | TRBV11-2 | few | NA | TGTGCCAGCAGCTTAGATCAAGGGGGCACAGATACGCAGTATTTT | CASSLDQGGTDTQYF
TRBJ1-1 | TRBV6-5 | NA | TRBD1 | TGTGCCAGCAGTTACAGGGCCAGGGGGAAGGACACTGAAGCTTTCTTT | CASSYRARGKDTEAFF
TRBJ1-3 | TRBV18 | NA | TRBD1 | TGTGCCAGCTCACCCCCGATGGGACAGACAAGCTCTGGAAACACCATATATTTT | CASSPPMGQTSSGNTIYF
TRBJ1-2 | TRBV5-1 | NA | NA | TGCGCCAGCAGCTTCGCCAGGGCTTATGGCTACACCTTC | CASSFARAYGYTF
TRBJ2-5 | TRBV3-1/TRBV3-2 | few | TRBD1 | TGTGCCAGCAGCCAAGTAATAGGACAGGGGGGAGAGACCCAGTACTTC | CASSQVIGQGGETQYF
TRBJ2-7 | TRBV5-1 | NA | NA | TGCGCCAGCAGCTTGGGAGCGGCAGGGGGGGAGCAGTACTTC | CASSLGAAGGEQYF